Each of the 28 T cell receptor beta chains below was sequenced from the same sample in a study of naive and memory T cell subsets. Two oligonucleotides, mixed equimolar, formed the beta constant-region primer covering TRBC1 and TRBC2. TCRdb reprocessed the UMI-ligation and nested PCR reads via MiXCR and lists one record per CDR3 protein. This table holds around 31,000 distinct CDR3 sequences, approximately 12% found once. Sequencing input: effector memory CD4+ T cells from blood. Specified subset: effector memory, CD45RA- CD27-. These receptors all stem from a human donor in good health.

This clonotype was detected only a few times. The chain recombines TRBV14 with TRBJ1-2, with 10 bases lining up with TRBD1. After removal of 4 bases from V and 8 bases from J, the junction contained 4 bases not matched to a gene. This CDR3 has 13 amino acids. CDR1 is SGHDN and CDR2 is FVKESK in the germline V gene. The DNA of the CDR3 is TGTGCCAGCAGCCCGGACAGGGGGTTCGGCTACACCTTC. Amino acids: CASSPDRGFGYTF. The full variable domain, in which reference TRBV14 and TRBJ1-2 provide the parts outside the CDR3, is EAGVTQFPSHSVIEKGQTVTLRCDPISGHDNLYWYRRVMGKEIKFLLHFVKESKQDESGMPNNRFLAERTGGTYSTLKVQPAELEDSGVYFCASSPDRGFGYTFGSGTRLTVV.

The table lists this clonotype with a few counts. The chain combines TRBV9 with TRBJ2-6, with D possibly being TRBD2 (5 bases). Trimming shortened V by 2 bases and J by 4 bases, and 10 bases separated the two germline ends. The CDR3 contains 15 residues. Per the germline V gene, CDR1 is SGDLS and CDR2 is YYNGEE. In DNA form, the CDR3 reads TGTGCCAGCAGCGTCTTCGGGGTCGGGGCCAACGTCCTGACTTTC. The encoded protein is CASSVFGVGANVLTF.

The chain is built from TRBV20-1 and TRBJ2-7, with 7 bases identical to TRBD2. The CDR3 is 13 residues long. V shed 5 bases, J shed 2 bases, and the junction held 6 bases outside the gene matches. CDR1 DFQATT and CDR2 SNEGSKA come from the germline V gene (reference sequence). The CDR3 here is CSAPGRVAYEQYF. The CDR3 bases are TGCAGTGCTCCGGGGAGGGTTGCCTACGAGCAGTACTTC.

This sequence joins TRBV12-3 or TRBV12-4 and TRBJ2-7; perhaps TRBD1 as D (6 bases). The V gene lost 8 bases and the J gene lost 2 bases, with 16 bases spanning the gap. This CDR3 comprises 14 residues. The CDR3 region has the DNA TGTGCCAGCCAACTACAGGGAACCACCTACGAGCAGTACTTC. It yields the protein CASQLQGTTYEQYF.

This clonotype was seen ten or more times. J is TRBJ1-4 and V is TRBV29-1; 7 bases are shared with TRBD1. The CDR3 is 13 amino acids. Germline assignment: CDR1 SQVTM and CDR2 ANQGSEA. V trimming: 7 bases; J trimming: 7 bases; junction bases outside the gene matches: 9. CDR3 in amino acids: CSGQGGYGEKLFF. Written as DNA, the CDR3 is TGCAGCGGGCAAGGGGGCTATGGTGAAAAACTGTTTTTT.

V and J are TRBV9 and TRBJ1-4; D is unclear. V was trimmed by 1 base and J by 4 bases, leaving 8 bases between them. The length of the CDR3 is 14 residues. Looked up from germline, CDR1 is SGDLS and CDR2 is YYNGEE. CDR3 DNA sequence: TGTGCCAGCAGCGTACTCCCCGATAATGAAAAACTGTTTTTT. It encodes CASSVLPDNEKLFF.

This clonotype came up many times. This chain joins TRBV5-1 and TRBJ1-3, with 10 bases fitting TRBD1. V lost 5 bases, J lost 8 bases, and 7 bases stayed unmatched. This CDR3 is built from 14 residues. Germline V CDR1 and CDR2: SGHRS, YFSETQ. CDR3 sequence reads: CASRATGGLDTIYF. The CDR3 DNA reads as TGCGCCAGCAGGGCGACAGGGGGCTTGGACACCATATATTTT.

This clonotype was recorded at least ten times. This rearrangement joins TRBV7-9 to TRBJ2-3, with 11 bases that match TRBD2. Germline V lookup: CDR1 SEHNR, CDR2 FQNEAQ (reference sequence). The V segment lost 0 bases and the J segment 5 bases; nucleotides outside the gene matches: 7. The CDR3 spans 17 residues. CDR3 loop: CASSLAPGLAERDTQYF. For the CDR3, the DNA is TGTGCCAGCAGCTTAGCCCCGGGACTAGCGGAGCGAGATACGCAGTATTTT.

Many counts were recorded for this clonotype. The chain joins TRBV6-5 to TRBJ1-6; D not resolved. This CDR3 region has 15 residues. Germline loops: CDR1 MNHEY, CDR2 SVGAGI. The ends were cut back, 8 bases at V and 7 bases at J, with 18 bases in the middle. CDR3 in DNA: TGTGCCAGCCACCCCCGGGTTAATCTCAATTCACCCCTCCACTTT. Protein product: CASHPRVNLNSPLHF.

The sample holds many counts of this clonotype. V usage is TRBV20-1 and J usage is TRBJ2-1; D unclear. Germline CDR1 DFQATT, CDR2 SNEGSKA (reference sequence). The length of the CDR3 is 16 residues. The V end was cut by 3 bases, the J end by 0 bases, with 15 bases between. CDR3 residues: CSASPLGGSSYNEQFF. In nucleotides, the CDR3 is TGCAGTGCTAGCCCCCTCGGCGGAAGCTCCTACAATGAGCAGTTCTTC.

The gene calls are TRBV20-1 and TRBJ2-5; D is ambiguous. V shed 5 bases and J shed 0 bases, with 13 bases lying between them. Germline CDR1 and CDR2: DFQATT and SNEGSKA (reference sequence). This CDR3 comprises 14 residues. DNA of the CDR3: TGCAGTGCTCCCCTAGAGGTGTACCAAGAGACCCAGTACTTC. Protein sequence: CSAPLEVYQETQYF.

This clonotype was counted between two and nine times. The chain is built from TRBV18 and TRBJ2-5, with a tentative D call TRBD2 (5 bases). With 5 bases removed from V and 3 bases from J, the gap between germline ends came to 10 bases. Germline CDR1 KGHSH, CDR2 LQKENI. This CDR3 has 13 amino acids. CDR3 amino acids: CASSSAVEETQYF. CDR3 DNA sequence: TGTGCCAGCTCATCAGCGGTGGAAGAGACCCAGTACTTC. The complete variable domain, with remaining parts taken from reference TRBV18 and TRBJ2-5, reads NAGVMQNPRHLVRRRGQEARLRCSPMKGHSHVYWYRQLPEEGLKFMVYLQKENIIDESGMPKERFSAEFPKEGPSILRIQQVVRGDSAAYFCASSSAVEETQYFGPGTRLLVL.

Ten or more counts support this clonotype. The rearrangement joins TRBV12-3 or TRBV12-4 to TRBJ2-1, with D unclear. The CDR3 runs 15 residues. Trimming took off 1 base at V and 3 bases at J, with 10 bases between the two ends. In DNA form, the CDR3 reads TGTGCCAGCAGTTTAGAGAGAATGAACTACAATGAGCAGTTCTTC. This sequence encodes CASSLERMNYNEQFF.

This clonotype has ten or more counts. The J gene is TRBJ1-1, the V gene TRBV18, with D tentatively TRBD1 (5 bases). Germline assignment: CDR1 KGHSH and CDR2 LQKENI. Trimming removed 6 bases at V and 0 bases at J, with 11 bases between. The CDR3 totals 14 residues. The chain's CDR3 is CASSSGSMNTEAFF. As DNA, the CDR3 is TGTGCCAGCTCGTCAGGGTCCATGAACACTGAAGCTTTCTTT.

This clonotype has a handful of counts. The chain recombines TRBV9 with TRBJ2-2, with 8 bases identical to TRBD2. J gave up 4 bases and V 5 bases, and 10 bases lay outside the gene matches. Germline CDR1 SGDLS, CDR2 YYNGEE. The CDR3 is made up of 16 amino acids. CDR3 sequence reads: CASSDSSGALTGELFF. CDR3 in DNA: TGTGCCAGCAGTGATAGTAGCGGGGCGCTCACCGGGGAGCTGTTTTTT.

This clonotype was counted many times. The gene calls are TRBV7-2 and TRBJ2-1; 10 nucleotides line up with TRBD2. From germline, CDR1 is SGHTA and CDR2 FQGNSA. The CDR3 consists of 19 residues. The junction had 13 bases not matched to a gene; V was cut back by 0 bases and J by 5 bases. The CDR3 sequence: CASSLALKASGGLDNEQFF. The CDR3 nucleotides are TGTGCCAGCAGCTTAGCGCTAAAGGCTAGCGGGGGTCTCGACAATGAGCAGTTCTTC. Using reference TRBV7-2 and TRBJ2-1 for the parts outside the CDR3, the full variable domain is GAGVSQSPSNKVTEKGKDVELRCDPISGHTALYWYRQSLGQGLEFLIYFQGNSAPDKSGLPSDRFSAERTGGSVSTLTIQRTQQEDSAVYLCASSLALKASGGLDNEQFFGPGTRLTVL.

This clonotype was observed a handful of times. The chain couples TRBV18 to TRBJ2-7; 14 bases align to TRBD2. The CDR3 runs 15 residues. Per the germline V gene, CDR1 is KGHSH and CDR2 is LQKENI. The junction had 3 bases not matched to a gene; V was cut back by 3 bases and J by 5 bases. DNA for the CDR3: TGTGCCAGCTCACCCGGACTAGCGGGAGGTGACGAGCAGTACTTC. This translates into CASSPGLAGGDEQYF.

The sample holds many counts of this clonotype. The CDR3 DNA reads TGCGCCAGCAGCCAAGACGCGGCAGGGGAAAACATTCAGTACTTC. Its translation is CASSQDAAGENIQYF. The chain carries TRBV4-3 and TRBJ2-4; maybe TRBD1 (6 bases). Germline V gene sequence: CDR1 LGHNA, CDR2 YSLEER. V lost 0 bases and J lost 5, with 11 bases in between. The length of the CDR3 is 15 residues.

Details on this clonotype: A junction boundary mismatches the germline segment, possibly from a read error. The V and J genes are TRBV14 and TRBJ2-5; 8 bases agree with TRBD1. The length of the CDR3 is 11 residues. CDR1 and CDR2 (germline): SGHDN, FVKESK. CDR3 DNA sequence: TGTGCCAGCAGCCTGGACAGGGCGGTAGTGTTC. Residues: CASSLDRAVVF.

A few counts support this clonotype. The rearrangement links TRBV28 to TRBJ1-1, with 7 bases identical to TRBD1. Germline V gene data show CDR1 as MDHEN and CDR2 as SYDVKM. The CDR3 length is 15 residues. V shed 6 bases, J shed 3 bases, and the junction held 10 bases outside the gene matches. In DNA form, the CDR3 reads TGTGCCAGCAGCCCAACAGGGGTTAGGGACACTGAAGCTTTCTTT. Translation: CASSPTGVRDTEAFF.

The rearrangement links TRBV4-3 to TRBJ2-2, with 9 bases lining up with TRBD2. With 4 bases clipped from V and 0 bases from J, the junction kept 12 bases outside the gene matches. This CDR3 contains 19 residues. CDR1 and CDR2 from the germline V gene are LGHNA and YSLEER. The CDR3 nucleotides read TGCGCCAGCAGCCCGCATAGGGCGGCTAGCGGGGCGAACACCGGGGAGCTGTTTTTT. Amino acids: CASSPHRAASGANTGELFF.

This clonotype has more than one count but fewer than ten. The chain combines TRBV2 with TRBJ2-1; D may be TRBD2 (6 bases). The CDR3 has 13 amino acids. The germline V gene has CDR1 SNHLY and CDR2 FYNNEI. With 8 bases removed from V and 12 bases from J, the gap between germline ends came to 20 bases. The CDR3 coding sequence is TGTGCCAGCGCCCCTTCGGGGGTTCAGGGGCAGTTCTTC. It is translated as CASAPSGVQGQFF.

This clonotype has at least ten counts. The rearrangement joins TRBV7-2 to TRBJ2-3, with D possibly matching TRBD2 (5 bases). Germline V gene sequence: CDR1 SGHTA, CDR2 FQGNSA. The CDR3 has 15 residues. Trimming left V 2 bases short and J 1 base short, with 10 bases between. The CDR3 DNA reads as TGTGCCAGCAGCTTACGCGAGCGGCGCACAGATACGCAGTATTTT. Protein product: CASSLRERRTDTQYF.

This clonotype has just a few counts. The chain carries TRBV9 and TRBJ1-6; 8 positions match TRBD1. Germline CDR1 and CDR2: SGDLS and YYNGEE. CDR3 size: 15 residues. With V trimmed by 3 bases and J by 7 bases, 6 bases remained unmatched. The CDR3, as DNA: TGTGCCAGCAGCGCTGGACAGGGCTTGAATTCACCCCTCCACTTT. It is translated as CASSAGQGLNSPLHF.

The chain couples TRBV7-2 to TRBJ2-3; D unresolved. The germline V gene encodes CDR1 SGHTA and CDR2 FQGNSA. CDR3 length: 12 amino acids. Trimming cost V 2 bases and J 6 bases, with 6 bases left between them. This CDR3 reads CASSLLVDTQYF. The CDR3 DNA is TGTGCCAGCAGCTTACTAGTTGATACGCAGTATTTT.

V is TRBV20-1 and J is TRBJ1-1, with 7 bases aligning to TRBD1. The CDR3 has 15 amino acids. Losses at the gene ends were 3 bases for V and 5 bases for J; bases not matched to a gene: 12. Germline loops: CDR1 DFQATT, CDR2 SNEGSKA (reference sequence). The CDR3 coding sequence is TGCAGTGCTAGCGCGCAGGGGGGATTCGTGACTGAAGCTTTCTTT. This translates into CSASAQGGFVTEAFF.

The V call is TRBV27, the J call TRBJ1-3; D not resolved. The CDR3 extends over 17 amino acids. Trimming cost V 5 bases and J 0 bases, with 17 bases left between them. Germline CDR1 reads MNHEY; CDR2 reads SMNVEV (reference sequence). CDR3 in amino acids: CASSARGRTASGNTIYF. The CDR3 nucleotides are TGTGCCAGCAGTGCCCGGGGAAGGACGGCCTCTGGAAACACCATATATTTT.

There are many counts of this clonotype. This sequence joins TRBV7-2 and TRBJ1-5; D is undetermined. CDR3 length equals 13 residues. The V gene lost 4 bases and the J gene lost 3 bases, with 7 bases spanning the gap. In germline, CDR1 is SGHTA, CDR2 FQGNSA. The CDR3 region is CASSSGPNQPQHF. CDR3 nucleotide sequence: TGTGCCAGCAGCTCCGGACCCAATCAGCCCCAGCATTTT.